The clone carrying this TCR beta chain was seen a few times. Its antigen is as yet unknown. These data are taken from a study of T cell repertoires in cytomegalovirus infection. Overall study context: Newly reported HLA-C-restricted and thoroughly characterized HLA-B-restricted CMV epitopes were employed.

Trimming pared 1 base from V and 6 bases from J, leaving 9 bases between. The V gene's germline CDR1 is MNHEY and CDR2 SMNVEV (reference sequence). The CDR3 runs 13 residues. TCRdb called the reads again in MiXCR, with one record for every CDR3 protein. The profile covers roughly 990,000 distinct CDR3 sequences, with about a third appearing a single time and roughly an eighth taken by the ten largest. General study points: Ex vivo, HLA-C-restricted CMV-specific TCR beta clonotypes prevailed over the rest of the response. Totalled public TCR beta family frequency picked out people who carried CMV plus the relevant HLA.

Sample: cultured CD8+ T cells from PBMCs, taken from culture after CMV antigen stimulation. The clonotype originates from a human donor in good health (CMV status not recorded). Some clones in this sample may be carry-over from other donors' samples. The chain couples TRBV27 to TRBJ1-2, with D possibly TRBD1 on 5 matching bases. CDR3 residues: CASSLWAGNGYTF. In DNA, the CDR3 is TGTGCCAGCAGTTTATGGGCAGGGAATGGCTACACCTTC.